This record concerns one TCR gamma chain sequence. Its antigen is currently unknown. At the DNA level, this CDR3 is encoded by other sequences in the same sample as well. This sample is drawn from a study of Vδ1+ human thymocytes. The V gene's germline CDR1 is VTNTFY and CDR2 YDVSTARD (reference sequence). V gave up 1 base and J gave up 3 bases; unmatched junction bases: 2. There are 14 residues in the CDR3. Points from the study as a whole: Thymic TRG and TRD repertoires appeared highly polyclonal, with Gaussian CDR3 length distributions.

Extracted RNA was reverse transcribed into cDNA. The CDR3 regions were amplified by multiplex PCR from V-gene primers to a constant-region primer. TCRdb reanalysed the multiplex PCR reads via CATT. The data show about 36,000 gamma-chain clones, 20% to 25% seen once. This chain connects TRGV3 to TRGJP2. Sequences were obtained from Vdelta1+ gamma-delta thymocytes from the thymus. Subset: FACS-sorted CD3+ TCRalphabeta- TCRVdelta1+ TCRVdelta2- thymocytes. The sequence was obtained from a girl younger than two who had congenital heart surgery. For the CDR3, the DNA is TGTGCCACCTGGGACAGACGTAGTGATTGGATCAAGACGTTT. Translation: CATWDRRSDWIKTF.